The 2 T cell receptor beta chains listed next were all sequenced from one sample in a study of shared clonotypes between healthy human individuals. TCRdb keeps only in-frame clones here, not all; method: immunoSEQ multiplex PCR. The sample consists of approximately 92,000 clones, 60% to 70% of them appearing once. The sequenced sample was memory CD8+ T cells sorted from blood. Subset here: CD45RO+ cells pooled with CCR7-negative TemRA cells. The source of these receptors is a man aged 25-45 years in good health.

This rearrangement joins TRBV7-9 to TRBJ2-3; D gene uncertain. CDR1 is SEHNR and CDR2 is FQNEAQ in the germline V gene (reference sequence). CDR3 size: 12 residues. V was trimmed by 2 bases and J by 6 bases, leaving 6 bases between them. The CDR3 protein is CASSLSVDTQYF. CDR3 coding DNA: TGTGCCAGCAGCTTAAGTGTGGATACGCAGTATTTT.

This chain links TRBV4-1 with TRBJ2-7; D is uncertain. The V end was cut by 2 bases, the J end by 7 bases, with 15 bases between. The CDR3 is 14 amino acids. The germline V gene has CDR1 MGHRA and CDR2 YSYEKL. CDR3 loop: CASSQIVFAMEQYF. The CDR3 nucleotides read TGCGCCAGCAGCCAAATCGTCTTTGCCATGGAGCAGTACTTC.